A selection of T cell receptor beta chains follows, all from one sample in a study of T cell repertoires in cytomegalovirus infection. Each CDR3 protein is one row after TCRdb ran MiXCR on the reads. The top ten hold around 2.6% of the sample, which has approximately 700,000 distinct CDR3 sequences, 35% to 45% seen once. Material for sequencing was PBMCs. The receptors originated from a human donor in good health (CMV status not recorded). Some clones in this sample may be carry-over from other donors' samples. The CDR3 runs from the conserved cysteine through the conserved F or W. The D gene is left open where the match is weak. Only some rows state a clone size, as once, few, many or a class for expanded clones.

abundance	d_gene	j_gene	v_gene	CDR3nt	CDR3aa
-	-	TRBJ1-2	TRBV6-5	TGTGCCAGCAGGAAAAGCATGGACTATGGCTACACCTTC	CASRKSMDYGYTF
-	-	TRBJ1-1	TRBV7-6	TGTGCCAGCAGCTTAGGGAGGGTTGGGGACACTGAAGCTTTCTTT	CASSLGRVGDTEAFF
-	-	TRBJ1-2	TRBV7-9	TGTGCCAGCAGCCAAATGCTAGGGGATCGGGTCGGCTACACCTTC	CASSQMLGDRVGYTF
-	-	TRBJ1-2	TRBV10-3	TGTGCCATCAGTCAGGAGCTGTATGGCTACACCTTC	CAISQELYGYTF
-	-	TRBJ1-6	TRBV25-1	TGTGCCAGCAAACGAGACTGGGGCTCACCCCTCCACTTT	CASKRDWGSPLHF
-	-	TRBJ2-3	TRBV5-6	TGTGCCAGCAGCCCGACCGGCGGAACTAGCCCGGGCACAGATACGCAGTATTTT	CASSPTGGTSPGTDTQYF
once	-	TRBJ2-7	TRBV18	TGTGCCAGCTCGTCCCTGACAGCCACACCCTACGAGCAGTACTTC	CASSSLTATPYEQYF
few	-	TRBJ1-1	TRBV20-1	TGCAGTGCTAGAGGAGGGGTCGCACCCTTGAACACTGAAGCTTTCTTT	CSARGGVAPLNTEAFF
many	TRBD2	TRBJ2-1	TRBV7-6	TGTGCCAGCAGCTTGGGACTAGCCTACAATGAGCAGTTCTTC	CASSLGLAYNEQFF
few	TRBD1	TRBJ1-6	TRBV5-6	TGTGCCAGCAGCTTGGGACAGGGGAATAATAATTCACCCCTCCACTTT	CASSLGQGNNNSPLHF
once	-	TRBJ2-4	TRBV6-1	TGTGCCAGCAGTGAATACGCGGGGCAGGGTGCCTTCAAAAACATTCAGTACTTC	CASSEYAGQGAFKNIQYF
-	-	TRBJ2-6	TRBV9	TGTGCCAGCAGCGCCCAGGGTTCTGGGGCCAACGTCCTGACTTTC	CASSAQGSGANVLTF
-	-	TRBJ2-6	TRBV6-6	TGTGCCAGCAGGATTTTTAAGGCTGGGGCCAACGTCCTGACTTTC	CASRIFKAGANVLTF
-	-	TRBJ1-2	TRBV28	TGTGCCAGCAGTCCGGGGGCTAACTATGACTACACCTTC	CASSPGANYDYTF
few	-	TRBJ2-3	TRBV6-4	TGTGCCAGCAGTGACGGAGGGGACGATACGCAGTATTTT	CASSDGGDDTQYF
once	TRBD1	TRBJ1-6	TRBV14	TGTGCCAGCAGCCCGACAGGGGTTCTCAATAATTCACCCCTCCACTTT	CASSPTGVLNNSPLHF
-	-	TRBJ1-1	TRBV7-8	TGTGCCAGCAGCAGGCTTGGGGCCACAGAAATCATGAACACTGAAGCTTTCTTT	CASSRLGATEIMNTEAFF
-	TRBD2	TRBJ2-7	TRBV4-1	TGCGCCAGCAGCCAAGGCGAGCGGGGCTCCTACGAGCAGTACTTC	CASSQGERGSYEQYF
-	TRBD1	TRBJ1-2	TRBV28	TGTGCCAGCAGTTTCGGCAGGGGGCGAGACTATGGCTACACCTTC	CASSFGRGRDYGYTF
few	-	TRBJ1-6	TRBV6-1	TGTGCCAGCAGACCAGAGGGGGTGGCCCATTCACCCCTCCACTTT	CASRPEGVAHSPLHF
-	-	TRBJ2-7	TRBV20-1	TGCAGTGCTAGAGATAAAAGACACCTCTCCTACGAGCAGTACTTC	CSARDKRHLSYEQYF
-	-	TRBJ2-7	TRBV28	TGTGCCAGCAGGGCGGAGTACAGCTCCTACGAGCAGTACTTC	CASRAEYSSYEQYF